Following are 8 T cell receptor beta chains from one sample sequenced in a study of shared clonotypes between healthy human individuals. Naive CD8 cells, CD45RO-negative and positively selected for CCR7, excluded terminally differentiated effector memory CD45RA+ cells. This table comes from immunoSEQ multiplex PCR, and its TCRdb copy is limited to in-frame clones, with some not included. Of around 600,000 clones listed, approximately 96% are singletons. Source material: naive CD8+ T cells sorted from blood. Every receptor here comes from a woman aged 30 to 39 in good health.

Turning to this clone: The same CDR3 arises from other DNA sequences in this sample as well. This sequence joins TRBV2 and TRBJ2-7; 8 nucleotides match TRBD1. CDR3 length equals 14 residues. Germline V gene data show CDR1 as SNHLY and CDR2 as FYNNEI. The V segment lost 1 base and the J segment 3 bases; nucleotides outside the gene matches: 2. As DNA, the CDR3 is TGTGCCAGCAGTGAAGAAGGACAGGGCTACGAGCAGTACTTC. It specifies CASSEEGQGYEQYF.

This clone was recorded once. This rearrangement joins TRBV7-3 to TRBJ2-7, with 8 bases matching TRBD2. The V gene's germline CDR1 is SGHTA and CDR2 FQGTGA. Unmatched junction bases numbered 9, after V lost 5 bases and J lost 3 bases. The CDR3 totals 15 residues. The CDR3 nucleotides read TGTGCCAGCAGCATCACTAGCGGTAGTAGCTACGAGCAGTACTTC. Translating gives CASSITSGSSYEQYF.

The chain carries TRBV6-5 and TRBJ2-1; 7 nucleotides align to TRBD2. CDR3 length: 14 amino acids. Germline V gives CDR1 MNHEY, CDR2 SVGAGI. The J segment lost 8 bases and the V segment lost 5 bases, leaving 9 bases of the junction unmatched. CDR3: CASSTGGGVHEQFF. CDR3 coding DNA: TGTGCCAGCAGTACGGGAGGTGGGGTCCATGAGCAGTTCTTC.

The chain joins TRBV28 to TRBJ2-7; D remains unclear. Trimming took off 3 bases at V and 5 bases at J, with 11 bases between the two ends. The CDR3 is made up of 13 amino acids. CDR1 and CDR2 from the germline V gene are MDHEN and SYDVKM. CDR3: CASSFRRLDEQYF. In DNA, the CDR3 is TGTGCCAGCAGTTTTAGGCGACTCGACGAGCAGTACTTC.

The chain uses TRBV28 and TRBJ2-7; D gene uncertain. CDR3 size: 13 residues. In germline, CDR1 is MDHEN, CDR2 SYDVKM. The ends were cut back, 6 bases at V and 7 bases at J, with 16 bases in the middle. In DNA form, the CDR3 reads TGTGCCAGCAGCGACCCTCTCGCGAGGGAGCAGTACTTC. It is translated as CASSDPLAREQYF.

The chain employs TRBV7-2 and TRBJ2-7; D might be TRBD1 (6 bases). Per germline, CDR1 SGHTA and CDR2 FQGNSA. This CDR3 has 15 residues. V lost 3 bases and J lost 2, with 14 bases in between. CDR3 in amino acids: CASSLSRGVAYEQYF. The CDR3 nucleotides are TGTGCCAGCAGCTTGTCCAGGGGCGTCGCCTACGAGCAGTACTTC.

The chain is built from TRBV19 and TRBJ1-5, with unresolved D. The CDR3 extends over 15 amino acids. In germline, CDR1 is LNHDA, CDR2 SQIVND (reference sequence). The V and J ends lost 9 bases and 0 bases respectively, with 15 bases between them. Here the CDR3 reads CASLTLAGSNQPQHF. The CDR3 nucleotides read TGTGCCAGCCTAACTCTCGCGGGTAGCAATCAGCCCCAGCATTTT.

This clone came up once. The chain combines TRBV27 with TRBJ2-5; a possible D gene is TRBD2 (6 bases). This CDR3 has 13 residues. Germline V gene sequence: CDR1 MNHEY, CDR2 SMNVEV (reference sequence). The V end was cut by 6 bases, the J end by 5 bases, with 13 bases between. The CDR3 is CASSGGIFETQYF. The CDR3 DNA is TGTGCCAGCAGCGGCGGGATCTTCGAGACCCAGTACTTC.